Described below is a single TCR beta chain sequence and its context. These data originate in a study of blood T cells in healthy people across ages. It was with a sample-barcoded 5' primer and a J-beta primer mix that a second PCR of about 6 to 12 cycles was run. MiXCR, run by TCRdb on the 5' RACE reads, gives a single entry per CDR3 protein. The top ten clones hold about a quarter of a sample with approximately 830,000 distinct CDR3 sequences, roughly 60% of them seen once. The CDR3 runs 13 residues. Trimming took 5 bases from V and 1 from J, leaving 8 bases between them. CDR1 is LNHNV and CDR2 is YYDKDF in the germline V gene (reference sequence).

The sample consisted of blood. The receptor's source is a man younger than 40 in good health. The rearrangement uses TRBV15 and TRBJ2-5; no clear D. The CDR3 nucleotides read TGTGCCACCAGCCGATTGGTCCAAGAGACCCAGTACTTC. Its protein product is CATSRLVQETQYF.